The 3 T cell receptor beta chains below all came from one sample that was sequenced in a study of CD8 T cells in ankylosing spondylitis. For these receptors, no antigen is known. TCRdb reprocessed the 5' RACE reads via MiXCR and lists one record per CDR3 protein. In the table there are under 250,000 distinct CDR3 sequences, 7% to 8% of which are singletons. Study-wide points: It appeared that ankylosing spondylitis blood was characterized by a TCR beta motif of several highly homologous variants.

The sequenced sample was blood, either unsorted or a sorted T cell fraction (not recorded which). The receptors were gathered from a male donor with ankylosing spondylitis.

Points on this clonotype: This could be a read error, since a much larger clone is one nucleotide away. The chain carries TRBV7-2 and TRBJ2-5; 10 bases agree with TRBD1. The CDR3 has 15 amino acids. Germline V gene lookup returns CDR1 SGHTA and CDR2 FQGNSA. Trimming removed 0 bases from V and 7 bases from J; junction bases left unmatched: 5. The CDR3 protein is CASSLAGTGVGTQYF. CDR3 DNA sequence: TGTGCCAGCAGCTTAGCGGGGACAGGGGTAGGGACCCAGTACTTC.

This chain joins TRBV29-1 and TRBJ1-2, with a tentative D call TRBD1 (5 bases). Between the trimmed V and J ends, which lost 2 bases and 5 bases, there was a span of 15 bases. Germline V CDR1 and CDR2: SQVTM, ANQGSEA. CDR3 size: 14 residues. CDR3 in amino acids: CSVELGGFGYGYTF. The CDR3 nucleotides are TGCAGCGTTGAACTCGGGGGTTTCGGGTATGGCTACACCTTC.

This clonotype was seen at least ten times. V and J are TRBV29-1 and TRBJ2-7; a possible D gene is TRBD2 (7 bases). The CDR3 totals 15 residues. CDR1 SQVTM and CDR2 ANQGSEA come from the germline V gene. V lost 3 bases and J 5 bases, leaving 20 bases between the germline ends. CDR3: CSVDGTPGGPDEQYF. The CDR3 nucleotides are TGCAGCGTTGACGGTACGCCCGGGGGGCCGGACGAGCAGTACTTC.